These 9 T cell receptor beta chains originate from one sample sequenced in a study of blood T cell repertoires in COVID-19 (TCRdb year 2020). Library prep was done by the immunoSEQ multiplex PCR assay. As stored in TCRdb, this immuneACCESS dataset retains in-frame rearrangements with V and J assigned. A fraction of the clones does not appear; measured against another copy, unresolved V genes explain less than half of the discrepancy, and the remainder lacks a known reason. The sample includes approximately 300,000 clones, with 90% observed a single time. Around 4.3% of the sample is in the top ten clones. Sequenced material: PBMCs or T cells enriched from blood (not recorded which). These receptors all stem from a woman between 18 and 29 years old with acute COVID-19.

J is TRBJ2-1 and V is TRBV9, with D possibly TRBD1 on 6 matching bases. V shed 4 bases and J shed 2 bases, with 16 bases lying between them. There are 16 residues in the CDR3. Germline CDR1 reads SGDLS; CDR2 reads YYNGEE. The CDR3 reads CASSSRGSTTYNEQFF. The DNA for the CDR3 is TGTGCCAGCAGCTCCAGGGGTTCTACCACCTACAATGAGCAGTTCTTC.

This chain links TRBV19 with TRBJ1-2; D remains ambiguous. V was trimmed by 6 bases and J by 8 bases, leaving 22 bases between them. The germline gives CDR1 LNHDA, CDR2 SQIVND (reference sequence). CDR3 length equals 15 residues. The CDR3 DNA follows: TGTGCCAGTAGAAATACCGGGTCCCATTCCGCCGGCTACACCTTC. This codes for CASRNTGSHSAGYTF.

The rearrangement uses TRBV4-2 and TRBJ2-7; no firm D call. CDR1 and CDR2 from the germline V gene are LGHNA and YNFKEQ. The V end lost 1 base, the J end lost 0 bases, and 10 bases lay between the germline ends. The CDR3 runs to 15 residues. The CDR3 DNA reads TGTGCCAGCAGCCAAGTTTCTAGGAACTCCTACGAGCAGTACTTC. Amino acid sequence: CASSQVSRNSYEQYF.

In nucleotides, the CDR3 is TGTGCCACCAGTGATTTGGGACAGGGGGAGACCCAGTACTTC. Protein: CATSDLGQGETQYF. This rearrangement joins TRBV24-1 to TRBJ2-5, with 9 bases aligning to TRBD1. The CDR3 is 14 residues long. V lost 0 bases to trimming and J lost 5 bases; unmatched junction nucleotides: 0. CDR1 and CDR2 from the germline V gene are KGHDR and SFDVKD.

The J gene is TRBJ1-1, the V gene TRBV10-3, with 7 bases identical to TRBD1. The CDR3 has 14 amino acids. V gave up 7 bases and J gave up 11 bases; unmatched junction bases: 16. Germline loops: CDR1 ENHRY, CDR2 SYGVKD. The CDR3 nucleotides are TGTGCCATCATGGAATCGAGGGGGCAGGGGGGTGCTTTCTTT. Protein: CAIMESRGQGGAFF.

J is TRBJ2-5 and V is TRBV7-9; possibly TRBD2 for D (5 bases). The germline gives CDR1 SEHNR, CDR2 FQNEAQ (reference sequence). Trimming removed 5 bases at V and 7 bases at J, with 17 bases between. There are 14 residues in the CDR3. The CDR3 loop is CASSHDTLEGTQYF. The CDR3 DNA follows: TGTGCCAGCAGCCACGACACCCTAGAGGGGACCCAGTACTTC.

The V and J genes are TRBV19 and TRBJ1-5, with D unresolved. The CDR3 spans 14 residues. Germline values: CDR1 LNHDA, CDR2 SQIVND (reference sequence). V dropped 7 bases and J dropped 7 bases, with 17 bases sitting between them. CDR3 DNA sequence: TGTGCCAGTATCGCGGGATTGGGAGTACAGCCCCAGCATTTT. Protein sequence: CASIAGLGVQPQHF.

The V call is TRBV19, the J call TRBJ2-7, with 7 bases aligning to TRBD1. Trimming took 6 bases from V and 4 from J; bases not matched to a gene: 3. This CDR3 has 12 residues. Germline CDR1 is LNHDA and CDR2 is SQIVND (reference sequence). CDR3 sequence reads: CASSEQGYEQYF. Written as DNA, the CDR3 is TGTGCCAGTAGCGAACAGGGGTACGAGCAGTACTTC. The entire variable domain, with the rest obtained from reference TRBV19 and TRBJ2-7, is as follows: DGGITQSPKYLFRKEGQNVTLSCEQNLNHDAMYWYRQDPGQGLRLIYYSQIVNDFQKGDIAEGYSVSREKKESFPLTVTSAQKNPTAFYLCASSEQGYEQYFGPGTRLTVT.

V usage is TRBV9 and J usage is TRBJ2-1; TRBD2 matches 7 bases. Trimming cost V 4 bases and J 6 bases; bases outside gene matches: 13. Germline V gene data show CDR1 as SGDLS and CDR2 as YYNGEE. The CDR3 runs to 16 residues. CDR3 protein: CASSSRGGSPSNEQFF. CDR3 in DNA: TGTGCCAGCAGCTCCCGGGGAGGGAGTCCCTCCAATGAGCAGTTCTTC. The complete variable domain, with remaining parts taken from reference TRBV9 and TRBJ2-1, reads DSGVTQTPKHLITATGQRVTLRCSPRSGDLSVYWYQQSLDQGLQFLIQYYNGEERAKGNILERFSAQQFPDLHSELNLSSLELGDSALYFCASSSRGGSPSNEQFFGPGTRLTVL.